A selection of T cell receptor beta chains follows, all from one sample in a study of neurological immune-mediated disorders. TCRdb reprocessed the 5' RACE reads via MiXCR and lists one record per CDR3 protein. The sample shows about 52,000 distinct CDR3 sequences, around 4% of them seen only once. The sequencing input was PBMCs. These TCRs come from a man aged 55 to 70 with multiple sclerosis. CDR3s include the opening cysteine and the closing phenylalanine or tryptophan. The order of the fields is CDR3 length, V gene, D gene, CDR3 protein. A D gene is named only where the DNA matches it firmly.

>11|TRBV7-9|.
CATYSPPGQYF
>17|TRBV6-1|.
CASSAPQGTRVNTEAFF
>14|TRBV20-1|TRBD2
CSASPPSGEETQYF
>16|TRBV7-8|TRBD2
CASSQQGGSSYNEQFF
>14|TRBV9|TRBD2
CASSVGLVQETQYF
>13|TRBV20-1|.
CSASPGGVTEAFF
>14|TRBV29-1|.
CSVDDRGTGDTQYF
>16|TRBV6-2/TRBV6-3|.
CASSSFSGHGYNEQFF
>15|TRBV30|TRBD1
CAWGEGTGTGNIQYF
>16|TRBV4-1|TRBD1
CASSQEGTTGDQPQHF
>15|TRBV7-9|.
CASSSSRGYGNTIYF
>14|TRBV12-3/TRBV12-4|.
CASSFSLNTGELFF
>14|TRBV5-1|.
CASSLWAEDSPLHF
>11|TRBV20-1|.
CSARDGVEQYF
>14|TRBV10-2|.
CASGGVRDADTQYF
>16|TRBV3-1|.
CASSPSGGFMNTEAFF
>15|TRBV11-2|TRBD2
CASSSGTSGKETQYF
>16|TRBV25-1|.
CASSELGGNRRNGYTF
>14|TRBV9|TRBD1
CASSAGDRADEQYF
>13|TRBV5-1|.
CASSLDGRGEQYF
>10|TRBV20-1|.
CSADGGEQYF